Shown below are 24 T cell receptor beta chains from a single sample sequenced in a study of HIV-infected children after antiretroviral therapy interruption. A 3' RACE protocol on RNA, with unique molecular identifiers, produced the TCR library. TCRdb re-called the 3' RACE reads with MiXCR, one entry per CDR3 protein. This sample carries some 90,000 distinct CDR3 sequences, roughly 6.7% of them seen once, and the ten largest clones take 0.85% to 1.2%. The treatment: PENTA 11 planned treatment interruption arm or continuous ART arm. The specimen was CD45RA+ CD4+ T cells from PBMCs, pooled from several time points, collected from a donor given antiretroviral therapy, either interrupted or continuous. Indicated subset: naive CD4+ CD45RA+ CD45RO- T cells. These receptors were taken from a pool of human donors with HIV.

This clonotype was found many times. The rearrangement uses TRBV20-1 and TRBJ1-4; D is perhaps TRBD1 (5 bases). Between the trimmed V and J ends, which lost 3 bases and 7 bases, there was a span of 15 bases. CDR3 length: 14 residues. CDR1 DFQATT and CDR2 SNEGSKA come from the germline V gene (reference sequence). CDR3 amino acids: CSASAQGNTEKLFF. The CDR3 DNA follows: TGCAGTGCTAGCGCCCAGGGTAATACTGAAAAACTGTTTTTT.

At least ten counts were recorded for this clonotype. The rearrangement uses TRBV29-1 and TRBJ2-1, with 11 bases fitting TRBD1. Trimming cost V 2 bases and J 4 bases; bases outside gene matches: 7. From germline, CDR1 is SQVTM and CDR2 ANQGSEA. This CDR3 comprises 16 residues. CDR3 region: CSVEKPGQGVYNEQFF. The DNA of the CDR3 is TGCAGCGTTGAAAAACCGGGACAGGGGGTTTACAATGAGCAGTTCTTC.

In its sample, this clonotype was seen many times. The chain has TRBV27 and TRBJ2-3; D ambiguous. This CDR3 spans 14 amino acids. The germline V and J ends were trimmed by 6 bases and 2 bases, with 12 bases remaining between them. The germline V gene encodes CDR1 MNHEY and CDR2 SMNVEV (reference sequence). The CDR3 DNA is TGTGCCAGCAGGCGCAGTACGAACACAGATACGCAGTATTTT. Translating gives CASRRSTNTDTQYF.

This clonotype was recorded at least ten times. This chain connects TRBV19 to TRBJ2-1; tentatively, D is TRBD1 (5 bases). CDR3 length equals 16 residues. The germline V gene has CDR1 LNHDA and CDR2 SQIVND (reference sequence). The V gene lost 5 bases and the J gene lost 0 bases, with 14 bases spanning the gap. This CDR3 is CASSQTELISYNEQFF. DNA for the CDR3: TGTGCCAGTAGTCAGACAGAACTTATCTCCTACAATGAGCAGTTCTTC.

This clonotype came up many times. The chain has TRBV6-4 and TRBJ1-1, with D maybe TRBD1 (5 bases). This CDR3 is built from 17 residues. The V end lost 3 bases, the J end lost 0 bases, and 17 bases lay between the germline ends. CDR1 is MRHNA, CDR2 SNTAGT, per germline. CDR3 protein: CASSERGIGVMNTEAFF. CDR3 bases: TGTGCCAGCAGTGAACGGGGGATTGGGGTTATGAACACTGAAGCTTTCTTT.

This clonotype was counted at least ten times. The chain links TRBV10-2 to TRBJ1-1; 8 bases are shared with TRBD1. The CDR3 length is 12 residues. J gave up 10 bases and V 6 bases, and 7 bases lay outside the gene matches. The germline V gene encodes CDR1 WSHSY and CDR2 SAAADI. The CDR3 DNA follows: TGCGCCAGCAGAATGACAGGGGTGGGAGCTTTCTTT. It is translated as CASRMTGVGAFF.

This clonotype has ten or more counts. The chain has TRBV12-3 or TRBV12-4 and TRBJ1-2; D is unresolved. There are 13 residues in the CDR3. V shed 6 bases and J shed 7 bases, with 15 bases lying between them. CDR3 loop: CASSLQKATGYTF. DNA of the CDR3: TGTGCCAGCAGCCTTCAGAAGGCCACTGGCTACACCTTC.

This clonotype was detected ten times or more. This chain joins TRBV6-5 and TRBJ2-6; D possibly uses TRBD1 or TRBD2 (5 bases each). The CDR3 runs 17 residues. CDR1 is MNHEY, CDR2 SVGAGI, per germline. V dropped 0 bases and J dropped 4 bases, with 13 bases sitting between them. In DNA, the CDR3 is TGTGCCAGCAGTTACTCCATGGGGACCCTCGGGGCCAACGTCCTGACTTTC. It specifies CASSYSMGTLGANVLTF.

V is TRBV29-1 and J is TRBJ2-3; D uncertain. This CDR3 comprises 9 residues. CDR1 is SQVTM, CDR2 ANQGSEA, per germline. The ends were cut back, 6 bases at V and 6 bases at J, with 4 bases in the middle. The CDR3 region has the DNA TGCAGCGTGGGGGATACGCAGTATTTT. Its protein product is CSVGDTQYF.

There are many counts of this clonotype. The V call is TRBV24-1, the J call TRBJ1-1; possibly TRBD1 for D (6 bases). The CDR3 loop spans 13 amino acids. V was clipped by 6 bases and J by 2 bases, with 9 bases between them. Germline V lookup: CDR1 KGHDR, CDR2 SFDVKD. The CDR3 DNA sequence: TGTGCCACCAGTTGGGGGGCTAACACTGAAGCTTTCTTT. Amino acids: CATSWGANTEAFF.

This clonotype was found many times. In nucleotides, the CDR3 is TGTGCCAGCAGCCACAGGGTCAACACTGAAGCTTTCTTT. It codes for CASSHRVNTEAFF. The chain employs TRBV12-3 or TRBV12-4 and TRBJ1-1; tentatively, D is TRBD1 (6 bases). This CDR3 spans 13 amino acids. Trimming shortened V by 6 bases and J by 2 bases, and 10 bases separated the two germline ends.

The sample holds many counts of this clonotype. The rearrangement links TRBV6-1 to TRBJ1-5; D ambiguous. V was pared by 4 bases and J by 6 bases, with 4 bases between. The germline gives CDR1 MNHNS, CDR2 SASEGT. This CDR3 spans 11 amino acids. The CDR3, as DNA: TGTGCCAGCAGTGCCGGTCAGCCCCAGCATTTT. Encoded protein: CASSAGQPQHF.

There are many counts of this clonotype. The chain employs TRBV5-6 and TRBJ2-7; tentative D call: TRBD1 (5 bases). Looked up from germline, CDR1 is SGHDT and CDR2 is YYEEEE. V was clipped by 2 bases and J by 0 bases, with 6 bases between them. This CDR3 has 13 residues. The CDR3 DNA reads TGTGCCAGCAGCTTTGACAGCTCCTACGAGCAGTACTTC. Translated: CASSFDSSYEQYF.

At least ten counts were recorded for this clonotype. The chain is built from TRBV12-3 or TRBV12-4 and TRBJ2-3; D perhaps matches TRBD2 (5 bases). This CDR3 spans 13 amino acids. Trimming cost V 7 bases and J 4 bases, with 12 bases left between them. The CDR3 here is CASTALLADTQYF. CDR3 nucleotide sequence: TGTGCCAGCACCGCCCTACTAGCAGATACGCAGTATTTT.

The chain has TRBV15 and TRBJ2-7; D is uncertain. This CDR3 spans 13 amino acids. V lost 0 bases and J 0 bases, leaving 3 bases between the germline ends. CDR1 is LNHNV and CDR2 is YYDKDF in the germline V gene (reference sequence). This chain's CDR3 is CATSRDSSYEQYF. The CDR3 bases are TGTGCCACCAGCAGAGACAGCTCCTACGAGCAGTACTTC.

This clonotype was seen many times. The CDR3 loop is CASSLPGRAPDSPLHF. Here the CDR3 DNA reads TGTGCCAGCAGCTTACCTGGGAGGGCCCCTGATTCACCCCTCCACTTT. The rearrangement joins TRBV5-6 to TRBJ1-6; D gene ambiguous. V gave up 2 bases and J gave up 8 bases, with 17 bases separating them. Germline CDR1 reads SGHDT; CDR2 reads YYEEEE. This CDR3 spans 16 amino acids.

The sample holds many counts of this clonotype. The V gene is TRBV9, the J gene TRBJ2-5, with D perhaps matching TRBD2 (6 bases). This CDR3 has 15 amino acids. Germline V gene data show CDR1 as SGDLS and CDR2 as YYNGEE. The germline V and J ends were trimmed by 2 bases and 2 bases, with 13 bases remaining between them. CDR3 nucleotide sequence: TGTGCCAGCAGCGTTGCGGGACGGTCACAAGAGACCCAGTACTTC. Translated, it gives CASSVAGRSQETQYF. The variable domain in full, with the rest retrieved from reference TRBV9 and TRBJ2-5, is DSGVTQTPKHLITATGQRVTLRCSPRSGDLSVYWYQQSLDQGLQFLIQYYNGEERAKGNILERFSAQQFPDLHSELNLSSLELGDSALYFCASSVAGRSQETQYFGPGTRLLVL.

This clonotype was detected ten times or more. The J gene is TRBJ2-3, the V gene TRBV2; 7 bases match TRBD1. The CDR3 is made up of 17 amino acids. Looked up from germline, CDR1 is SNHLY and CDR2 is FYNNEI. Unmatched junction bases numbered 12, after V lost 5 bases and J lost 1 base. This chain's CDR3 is CASSSSPGQLRTDTQYF. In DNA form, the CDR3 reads TGTGCCAGCAGTTCTTCTCCGGGACAGCTACGCACAGATACGCAGTATTTT.

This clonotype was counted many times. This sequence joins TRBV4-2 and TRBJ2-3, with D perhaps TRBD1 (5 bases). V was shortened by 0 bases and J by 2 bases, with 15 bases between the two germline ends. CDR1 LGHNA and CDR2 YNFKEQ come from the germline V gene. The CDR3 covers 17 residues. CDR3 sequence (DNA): TGTGCCAGCAGCCAAGATGTAGCCAGGGCATACACAGATACGCAGTATTTT. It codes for CASSQDVARAYTDTQYF.

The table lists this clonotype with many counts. The CDR3 DNA sequence: TGTGCCAGCAGTCCTGACAGGTTGGGGACTGAAGCTTTCTTT. Protein sequence: CASSPDRLGTEAFF. The rearrangement uses TRBV7-8 and TRBJ1-1; D perhaps matches TRBD1 (6 bases). This CDR3 has 14 amino acids. Trimming shortened V by 6 bases and J by 5 bases, and 16 bases separated the two germline ends. Germline V gene data show CDR1 as SGHVS and CDR2 as FQNEAQ. The full variable domain, with the rest looked up from reference TRBV7-8 and TRBJ1-1, is GAGVSQSPRYKVAKRGQDVALRCDPISGHVSLFWYQQALGQGPEFLTYFQNEAQLDKSGLPSDRFFAERPEGSVSTLKIQRTQQEDSAVYLCASSPDRLGTEAFFGQGTRLTVV.

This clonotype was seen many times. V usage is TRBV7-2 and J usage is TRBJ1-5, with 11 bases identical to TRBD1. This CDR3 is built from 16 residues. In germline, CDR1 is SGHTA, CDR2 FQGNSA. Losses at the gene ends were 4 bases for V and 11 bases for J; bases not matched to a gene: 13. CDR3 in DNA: TGTGCCAGCAGCTCTGTTACCGGGACAGGGGGGCAATCCCAGCATTTT. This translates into CASSSVTGTGGQSQHF. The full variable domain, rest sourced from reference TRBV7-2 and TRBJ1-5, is GAGVSQSPSNKVTEKGKDVELRCDPISGHTALYWYRQSLGQGLEFLIYFQGNSAPDKSGLPSDRFSAERTGGSVSTLTIQRTQQEDSAVYLCASSSVTGTGGQSQHFGDGTRLSIL.

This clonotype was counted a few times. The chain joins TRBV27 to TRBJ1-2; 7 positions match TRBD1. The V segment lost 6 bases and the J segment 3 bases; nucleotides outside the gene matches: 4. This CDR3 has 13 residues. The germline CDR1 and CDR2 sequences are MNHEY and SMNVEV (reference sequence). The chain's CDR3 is CASRWDRYYGYTF. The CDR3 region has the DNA TGTGCCAGCAGATGGGACAGATACTATGGCTACACCTTC.

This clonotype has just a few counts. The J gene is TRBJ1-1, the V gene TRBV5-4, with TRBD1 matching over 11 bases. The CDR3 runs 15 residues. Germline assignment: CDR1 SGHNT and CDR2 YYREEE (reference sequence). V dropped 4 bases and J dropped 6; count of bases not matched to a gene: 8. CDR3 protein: CASSAPGQGGAEAFF. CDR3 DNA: TGTGCCAGCAGCGCCCCGGGACAGGGGGGCGCTGAAGCTTTCTTT.

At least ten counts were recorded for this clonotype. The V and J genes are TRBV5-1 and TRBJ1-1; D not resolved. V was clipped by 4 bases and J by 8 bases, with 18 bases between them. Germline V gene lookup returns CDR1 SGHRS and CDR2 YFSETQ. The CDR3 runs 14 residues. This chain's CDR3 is CASSLSPIPREAFF. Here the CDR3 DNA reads TGCGCCAGCAGCCTGAGTCCCATACCGCGAGAAGCTTTCTTT.